This T cell receptor beta chain was profiled in a study of T cell responses to AZD1222 COVID-19 vaccine. Study in general: Second-dose intervals of approximately 4 or approximately 12 weeks were pooled. General observations from the study: White British ancestry dominated among donors, who included more females, and clonal diversity was possibly underestimated. Seropositive status at baseline applied to only a handful of AZD1222 recipients. No repertoire was sampled before or during the peak T cell response, only after it.

The protocol was immunoSEQ multiplex PCR, while the TCRdb copy is restricted to in-frame clones and leaves out a portion. The sample consists of fewer than 150,000 clones, around 85% of them appearing once. CDR3 length: 12 amino acids. CDR1 and CDR2 (germline): MDHEN, SYDVKM. The germline V and J ends were trimmed by 2 bases and 0 bases, with 2 bases remaining between them. For this clone: Its antigen is not identified.

This clonotype was sampled from an adult in good health. The sample consisted of peripheral blood, taken on day 0 of AZD1222 vaccination. This chain links TRBV28 with TRBJ2-7; unclear D gene. The CDR3 DNA is TGTGCCAGCAGTTTAAGCTCCTACGAGCAGTACTTC. This encodes CASSLSSYEQYF.